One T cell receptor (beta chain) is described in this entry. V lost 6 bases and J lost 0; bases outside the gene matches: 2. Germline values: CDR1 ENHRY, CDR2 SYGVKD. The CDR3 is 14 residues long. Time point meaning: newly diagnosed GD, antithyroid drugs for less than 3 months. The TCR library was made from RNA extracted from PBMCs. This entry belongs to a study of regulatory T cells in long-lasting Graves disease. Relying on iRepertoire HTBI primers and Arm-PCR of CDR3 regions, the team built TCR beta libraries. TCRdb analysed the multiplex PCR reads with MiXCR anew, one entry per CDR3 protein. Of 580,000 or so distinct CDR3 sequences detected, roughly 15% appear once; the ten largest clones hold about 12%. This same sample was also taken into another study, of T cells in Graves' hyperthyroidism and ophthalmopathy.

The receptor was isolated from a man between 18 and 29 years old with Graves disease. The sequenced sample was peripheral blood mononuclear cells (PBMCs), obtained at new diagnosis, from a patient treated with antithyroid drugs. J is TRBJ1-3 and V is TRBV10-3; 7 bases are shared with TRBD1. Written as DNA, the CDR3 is TGTGCCATCAGGCAGGGGGTCTCTGGAAACACCATATATTTT. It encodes CAIRQGVSGNTIYF.